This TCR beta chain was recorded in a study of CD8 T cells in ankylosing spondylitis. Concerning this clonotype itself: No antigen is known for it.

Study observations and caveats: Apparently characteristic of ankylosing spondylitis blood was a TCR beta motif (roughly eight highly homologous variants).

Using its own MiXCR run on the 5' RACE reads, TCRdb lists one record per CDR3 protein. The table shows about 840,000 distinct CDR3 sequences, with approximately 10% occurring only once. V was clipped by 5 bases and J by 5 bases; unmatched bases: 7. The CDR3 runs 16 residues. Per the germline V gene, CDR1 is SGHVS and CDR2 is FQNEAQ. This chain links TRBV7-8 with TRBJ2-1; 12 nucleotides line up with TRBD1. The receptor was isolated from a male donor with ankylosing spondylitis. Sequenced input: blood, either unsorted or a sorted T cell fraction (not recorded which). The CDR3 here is CASSPLGQGADNEQFF. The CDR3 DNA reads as TGTGCCAGCAGCCCACTGGGACAGGGGGCAGACAATGAGCAGTTCTTC.